The 12 T cell receptor beta chains presented below share a single source sample, sequenced in a study of blood T cell repertoires in COVID-19 (dated by TCRdb to the early 2020s). The method behind the library was the immunoSEQ multiplex PCR assay. TCRdb holds this immuneACCESS table with in-frame rearrangements only. Some clones are missing; in checked studies, unresolved V genes explain under half, and the rest has no known cause. Within this sample are some 200,000 clones, with about nine tenths of them counted one time only. Clones ranked in the top ten supply around 6.5% of the sample. Sequenced sample: peripheral blood. These receptors were collected from an elderly man with acute or convalescent COVID-19.

The V and J genes are TRBV10-3 and TRBJ2-5, with a possible D match to TRBD2 (6 bases). The CDR3 length is 12 residues. Germline V gene lookup returns CDR1 ENHRY and CDR2 SYGVKD. Trimming cost V 4 bases and J 3 bases, with 6 bases left between them. The DNA for the CDR3 is TGTGCCATCAGTGCGGGAGAAGAGACCCAGTACTTC. Its translation is CAISAGEETQYF.

The chain recombines TRBV2 with TRBJ2-3; 7 bases fit TRBD2. The germline V gene encodes CDR1 SNHLY and CDR2 FYNNEI. V dropped 2 bases and J dropped 0; count of bases not matched to a gene: 8. The CDR3 has 17 residues. The CDR3 bases are TGTGCCAGCAGTGAACGCGGGAGTAGTCCCAGCACAGATACGCAGTATTTT. Amino acid sequence: CASSERGSSPSTDTQYF.

The V gene is TRBV5-1, the J gene TRBJ2-3, with 7 bases identical to TRBD1. Germline CDR1 reads SGHRS; CDR2 reads YFSETQ. The CDR3 length is 16 residues. V was pared by 4 bases and J by 8 bases, with 16 bases of the junction left unmatched. The CDR3 protein is CASSKNLGQDFSTQYF. CDR3 nucleotides: TGCGCCAGCAGCAAGAACCTAGGACAGGACTTTTCTACGCAGTATTTT.

The gene calls are TRBV7-3 and TRBJ2-1, with 12 bases that match TRBD2. Per the germline V gene, CDR1 is SGHTA and CDR2 is FQGTGA. The trim removed 5 bases at V and 9 bases at J, leaving 14 bases unmatched. CDR3 length: 17 amino acids. DNA of the CDR3: TGTGCCAGCAGCCTGACTTCGACTAGCGGGAGATTGGGTGAGCAGTTCTTC. It specifies CASSLTSTSGRLGEQFF.

The V and J genes are TRBV30 and TRBJ2-1; TRBD2 agrees at 10 bases. From germline, CDR1 is GTSNPN and CDR2 SVGIG (reference sequence). The trim removed 3 bases at V and 9 bases at J, leaving 8 bases unmatched. The CDR3 is 14 amino acids. CDR3 protein: CAWRSGRAGLEQFF. The CDR3, as DNA: TGTGCCTGGAGGAGCGGGAGGGCAGGTCTTGAGCAGTTCTTC.

The V gene is TRBV7-8, the J gene TRBJ2-7; D not resolved. Trimming took 5 bases from V and 0 from J, leaving 14 bases between them. CDR1 is SGHVS and CDR2 is FQNEAQ in the germline V gene. CDR3 length: 15 amino acids. CDR3 protein: CASSPSYRSSYEQYV. Written as DNA, the CDR3 is TGTGCCAGCAGCCCTAGTTATAGGAGCTCCTACGAGCAGTACGTC.

The chain joins TRBV27 to TRBJ2-7, with D possibly matching TRBD1 (5 bases). Per the germline V gene, CDR1 is MNHEY and CDR2 is SMNVEV (reference sequence). V lost 5 bases and J 1 base, leaving 12 bases between the germline ends. The CDR3 runs 14 residues. The CDR3 DNA sequence: TGTGCCAGCAGTCCCCTGGGGCGTTCCTACGAGCAGTACTTC. Translated: CASSPLGRSYEQYF.

V and J are TRBV11-3 and TRBJ2-3; D is unresolved. V shed 5 bases and J shed 5 bases, with 8 bases lying between them. The germline CDR1 and CDR2 sequences are SGHNT and YENEEA. This CDR3 is 12 amino acids long. In DNA form, the CDR3 reads TGTGCCAGCAGCCACCGACAAGATACGCAGTATTTT. It is translated as CASSHRQDTQYF. Drawing the rest from reference TRBV11-3 and TRBJ2-3, the complete variable domain is EAGVVQSPRYKIIEKKQPVAFWCNPISGHNTLYWYLQNLGQGPELLIRYENEEAVDDSQLPKDRFSAERLKGVDSTLKIQPAELGDSAVYLCASSHRQDTQYFGPGTRLTVL.

The gene calls are TRBV10-3 and TRBJ1-2; D not certain. CDR3 size: 12 residues. With 3 bases removed from V and 2 bases from J, the gap between germline ends came to 4 bases. In germline, CDR1 is ENHRY, CDR2 SYGVKD. The CDR3 DNA is TGTGCCATCAGTGACAGAAACTATGGCTACACCTTC. It is translated as CAISDRNYGYTF.

The rearrangement links TRBV27 to TRBJ2-7; 8 nucleotides agree with TRBD1. CDR3 size: 15 residues. CDR1 is MNHEY and CDR2 is SMNVEV in the germline V gene (reference sequence). The trim removed 6 bases at V and 3 bases at J, leaving 10 bases unmatched. This CDR3 reads CASRPNTGGLYEQYF. For the CDR3, the DNA is TGTGCCAGCAGGCCCAACACAGGGGGTCTCTACGAGCAGTACTTC.

The chain employs TRBV4-2 and TRBJ2-5; TRBD2 aligns across 16 bases. The germline CDR1 and CDR2 sequences are LGHNA and YNFKEQ. V gave up 1 base and J gave up 5 bases; unmatched junction bases: 10. The CDR3 sequence is 19 residues long. Here the CDR3 DNA reads TGTGCCAGCAGCCAAGCCACTCGACCGGGACTAGCGGGAGGGGAGACCCAGTACTTC. Amino acids: CASSQATRPGLAGGETQYF.

This chain links TRBV5-4 with TRBJ2-5; TRBD1 is a possible D gene (6 bases). The V gene's germline CDR1 is SGHNT and CDR2 YYREEE (reference sequence). The V gene lost 5 bases and the J gene lost 3 bases, with 11 bases spanning the gap. This CDR3 is built from 13 residues. The chain's CDR3 is CASSWTEEETQYF. Here the CDR3 DNA reads TGTGCCAGCAGTTGGACAGAGGAAGAGACCCAGTACTTC.